The 25 T cell receptor beta chains presented below share a single source sample, sequenced in a study of CD8+CD57+ T cells in acquired aplastic anemia. Genomic DNA, serving as template, underwent TCR beta VDJ and CDR3 profiling. TCRdb redid the calling of the reads with MiXCR, one entry per CDR3 protein. This table has 260,000 or so distinct CDR3 sequences, around 45% appearing once. Only patients with CD8+CD57+ cell expansion on flow cytometry were chosen for sequencing. Sequencing was carried out using sorted CD4+, CD8+, or CD8+CD57+ T cells (not recorded which) from PBMCs. These receptors came from a human donor with aplastic anemia.

The rearrangement joins TRBV15 to TRBJ2-5, with 7 bases identical to TRBD1. CDR1 and CDR2 from the germline V gene are LNHNV and YYDKDF (reference sequence). The CDR3 consists of 16 residues. The V segment lost 1 base and the J segment 4 bases; nucleotides outside the gene matches: 9. Here the CDR3 reads CATSRANNRGRETQYF. In nucleotides, the CDR3 is TGTGCCACCAGCAGAGCGAATAACAGGGGTAGAGAGACCCAGTACTTC.

J is TRBJ1-2 and V is TRBV7-9; 8 bases align to TRBD1. There are 14 residues in the CDR3. The ends lost 5 bases at V and 8 bases at J; junction bases unmatched: 10. Germline lookup yields CDR1 SEHNR and CDR2 FQNEAQ (reference sequence). CDR3 amino acids: CASSPTTGARGYTF. CDR3 in DNA: TGTGCCAGCAGCCCAACGACAGGGGCTAGAGGCTACACCTTC.

This clonotype was seen only a few times. V is TRBV6-4 and J is TRBJ2-1, with 9 bases fitting TRBD2. CDR3 length: 17 amino acids. J lost 7 bases, V lost 4 bases, and 14 bases had no gene match. Germline V CDR1 and CDR2: MRHNA, SNTAGT. In DNA form, the CDR3 reads TGTGCCAGCAGTGTGACTAGCGGCCTCCAACAGCGGAATGAGCAGTTCTTC. It translates to CASSVTSGLQQRNEQFF.

The rearrangement uses TRBV9 and TRBJ1-6; D call uncertain. V lost 0 bases to trimming and J lost 8 bases, with 6 bases between them. CDR1 and CDR2 (germline): SGDLS, YYNGEE. The CDR3 is 13 residues long. CDR3 sequence reads: CASSVGSDSPLHF. In nucleotides, the CDR3 is TGTGCCAGCAGCGTAGGTAGTGATTCACCCCTCCACTTT.

This clonotype occurred many times. The chain uses TRBV28 and TRBJ2-5; maybe TRBD2 (5 bases). This CDR3 comprises 14 residues. Germline V gene data show CDR1 as MDHEN and CDR2 as SYDVKM. Trimming removed 2 bases at V and 4 bases at J, with 11 bases between. This CDR3 reads CASSLSWERETQYF. DNA for the CDR3: TGTGCCAGCAGTTTAAGTTGGGAGAGAGAGACCCAGTACTTC.

DNA for the CDR3: TGTGCCAGCAGCCCCCCAAGACTGGCAGGACAACAAGAGACCCAGTACTTC. It yields the protein CASSPPRLAGQQETQYF. This chain connects TRBV7-9 to TRBJ2-5; TRBD1 is a possible D gene (5 bases). This CDR3 region has 17 residues. Germline lookup yields CDR1 SEHNR and CDR2 FQNEAQ (reference sequence). The ends were cut back, 5 bases at V and 2 bases at J, with 21 bases in the middle.

This clonotype was counted only a few times. The chain recombines TRBV27 with TRBJ1-5; D not resolved. The CDR3 spans 15 residues. The V and J ends lost 6 bases and 4 bases respectively, with 16 bases between them. Germline values: CDR1 MNHEY, CDR2 SMNVEV (reference sequence). The CDR3 is CASSRISSGNQPQHF. Here the CDR3 DNA reads TGTGCCAGCAGCCGGATCTCGTCGGGGAATCAGCCCCAGCATTTT.

This clonotype turned up a few times. The chain carries TRBV4-2 and TRBJ1-2; 8 bases line up with TRBD1. This CDR3 has 18 amino acids. Germline V CDR1 and CDR2: LGHNA, YNFKEQ. Germline trimming cut 3 bases from V and 3 bases from J; bases unmatched to any gene: 15. The CDR3 loop is CASSQIDRGPSFDYGYTF. The CDR3 DNA reads TGTGCCAGCAGCCAGATTGACAGGGGTCCTTCGTTCGACTATGGCTACACCTTC.

The chain carries TRBV24-1 and TRBJ2-7; D possibly corresponds to TRBD2 (6 bases). CDR1 is KGHDR, CDR2 SFDVKD, per germline. V lost 9 bases and J 11 bases, leaving 10 bases between the germline ends. The CDR3 runs 9 residues. CDR3: CATLGGKYF. CDR3 nucleotides: TGTGCCACCCTTGGCGGGAAGTACTTC.

The rearrangement uses TRBV7-9 and TRBJ1-5; D possibly corresponds to TRBD1 (6 bases). CDR1 SEHNR and CDR2 FQNEAQ come from the germline V gene (reference sequence). This CDR3 region has 18 residues. Trimming pared 6 bases from V and 2 bases from J, leaving 23 bases between. This CDR3 reads CASSFGPGHPGGNQPQHF. CDR3 nucleotides: TGTGCCAGCAGTTTTGGACCGGGACACCCTGGGGGCAATCAGCCCCAGCATTTT. The full variable domain, its missing parts supplied by reference TRBV7-9 and TRBJ1-5, is DTGVSQNPRHKITKRGQNVTFRCDPISEHNRLYWYRQTLGQGPEFLTYFQNEAQLEKSRLLSDRFSAERPKGSFSTLEIQRTEQGDSAMYLCASSFGPGHPGGNQPQHFGDGTRLSIL.

V gene TRBV7-9 combines with J gene TRBJ2-1, with a weak D call TRBD1 (6 bases). V lost 6 bases and J lost 5, with 17 bases in between. There are 15 residues in the CDR3. CDR1 is SEHNR, CDR2 FQNEAQ, per germline (reference sequence). CDR3 loop: CASSDRPDSHNEQFF. The CDR3 region has the DNA TGTGCCAGCAGTGATCGTCCGGACAGTCACAATGAGCAGTTCTTC.

This clonotype has ten or more counts. The J gene is TRBJ1-1, the V gene TRBV20-1; D gene unclear. CDR1 is DFQATT, CDR2 SNEGSKA, per germline (reference sequence). This CDR3 region has 13 residues. Trimming left V 3 bases short and J 10 bases short, with 18 bases between. The CDR3 reads CSARDGRPFRAFF. CDR3 DNA sequence: TGCAGTGCTAGGGACGGGAGGCCTTTTCGAGCTTTCTTT.

The rearrangement joins TRBV19 to TRBJ1-2; unclear D gene. The V end lost 5 bases, the J end lost 0 bases, and 1 base lay between the germline ends. CDR1 is LNHDA, CDR2 SQIVND, per germline (reference sequence). The CDR3 totals 11 residues. CDR3 bases: TGTGCCAGTAGTGCTAACTATGGCTACACCTTC. It encodes CASSANYGYTF.

This clonotype was seen repeatedly, ten times or more. The CDR3 loop reads CASSYRAGGEETQYF. In DNA, the CDR3 is TGTGCCAGCAGTTACAGGGCAGGGGGGGAAGAGACCCAGTACTTC. The chain joins TRBV6-5 to TRBJ2-5; the D call may be TRBD1 or TRBD2 (7 bases each). Germline assignment: CDR1 MNHEY and CDR2 SVGAGI. The CDR3 contains 15 residues. V was pared by 2 bases and J by 3 bases, with 13 bases between.

This clonotype was detected ten times or more. The genes are TRBV7-9 and TRBJ2-7, with 8 bases lining up with TRBD1. Trimming removed 4 bases from V and 2 bases from J; junction bases left unmatched: 7. The CDR3 has 15 residues. The germline gives CDR1 SEHNR, CDR2 FQNEAQ (reference sequence). CDR3: CASSSTGAHAYEQYF. The CDR3 coding sequence is TGTGCCAGCAGCTCGACAGGGGCGCATGCCTACGAGCAGTACTTC.

This chain uses TRBV30 with TRBJ2-7, with TRBD1 identical over 9 bases. CDR1 GTSNPN and CDR2 SVGIG come from the germline V gene (reference sequence). This CDR3 comprises 13 residues. V lost 7 bases, J lost 3 bases, and 7 bases stayed unmatched. Here the CDR3 reads CASYRTGDYEQYF. DNA for the CDR3: TGTGCCTCCTACAGGACAGGGGACTACGAGCAGTACTTC. Complete variable domain (other parts from reference TRBV30 and TRBJ2-7): SQTIHQWPATLVQPVGSPLSLECTVEGTSNPNLYWYRQAAGRGLQLLFYSVGIGQISSEVPQNLSASRPQDRQFILSSKKLLLSDSGFYLCASYRTGDYEQYFGPGTRLTVT.

This clonotype was seen at least ten times. The V call is TRBV7-9, the J call TRBJ1-1; D not resolved. The CDR3 length is 13 residues. CDR1 is SEHNR and CDR2 is FQNEAQ in the germline V gene (reference sequence). V was cut by 4 bases and J by 10 bases, with 16 bases left in between. CDR3 residues: CASSYGERDGAFF. CDR3 sequence (DNA): TGTGCCAGCAGCTATGGGGAGCGTGATGGAGCTTTCTTT.

This clonotype has just one count. The chain recombines TRBV7-8 with TRBJ1-3; D possibly corresponds to TRBD1 (6 bases). The CDR3 consists of 13 residues. Germline assignment: CDR1 SGHVS and CDR2 FQNEAQ. With 1 base removed from V and 8 bases from J, the gap between germline ends came to 9 bases. The DNA of the CDR3 is TGTGCCAGCAGCTTAGACAGGGTCGACACCATATATTTT. This encodes CASSLDRVDTIYF.

The V call is TRBV2, the J call TRBJ2-3; possibly TRBD1 for D (6 bases). CDR1 is SNHLY, CDR2 FYNNEI, per germline. Trimming took 5 bases from V and 6 from J, leaving 18 bases between them. This CDR3 contains 15 residues. CDR3 protein: CASSLQGPAWDTQYF. For the CDR3, the DNA is TGTGCCAGCAGTCTACAGGGACCAGCCTGGGATACGCAGTATTTT.

In this sample, this clonotype turned up once. The rearrangement joins TRBV9 to TRBJ1-6; D unresolved. V was shortened by 4 bases and J by 7 bases, with 21 bases between the two germline ends. The CDR3 has 17 residues. Per the germline V gene, CDR1 is SGDLS and CDR2 is YYNGEE. The CDR3 protein is CASSLMDFGRRNSPLHF. The CDR3 DNA reads TGTGCCAGCAGCTTAATGGACTTCGGCAGAAGGAATTCACCCCTCCACTTT. The whole variable domain, remainder taken from reference TRBV9 and TRBJ1-6, is DSGVTQTPKHLITATGQRVTLRCSPRSGDLSVYWYQQSLDQGLQFLIQYYNGEERAKGNILERFSAQQFPDLHSELNLSSLELGDSALYFCASSLMDFGRRNSPLHFGNGTRLTVT.

This chain uses TRBV27 with TRBJ1-1, with D unresolved. Germline V CDR1 and CDR2: MNHEY, SMNVEV (reference sequence). Trimming removed 5 bases from V and 4 bases from J, with 14 bases in between. CDR3 length equals 14 residues. CDR3: CASSANTRGTEAFF. The DNA of the CDR3 is TGTGCCAGCAGTGCCAACACTCGGGGCACTGAAGCTTTCTTT.

This chain joins TRBV25-1 and TRBJ1-5; D call uncertain. Trimming stripped 4 bases from V and 2 bases from J, with 9 bases between. Germline assignment: CDR1 MGHDK and CDR2 SYGVNS. This CDR3 is built from 14 residues. In DNA form, the CDR3 reads TGTGCCAGCAGTGGGATTTATGGCAATCAGCCCCAGCATTTT. It specifies CASSGIYGNQPQHF.

To note about this clonotype: The junction departs from the called germline gene at one end, perhaps through a read error. The CDR3 nucleotides are TGTGCCAGCGGCTTAGCGTTCGACAGCCAAGAGACCCAGTACTTC. It encodes CASGLAFDSQETQYF. This sequence joins TRBV7-9 and TRBJ2-5; D may be TRBD1 or TRBD2 (5 bases each). The CDR3 is 15 residues long. Germline loops: CDR1 SEHNR, CDR2 FQNEAQ (reference sequence).

CDR3 sequence: CASSDRSTVGQNNYNEQFF. As DNA, the CDR3 is TGCGCCAGCAGTGATCGGTCGACCGTGGGACAGAATAACTACAATGAGCAGTTCTTC. The J gene is TRBJ2-1, the V gene TRBV10-1, with 7 positions matching TRBD1. Trimming removed 3 bases from V and 3 bases from J; junction bases left unmatched: 17. The CDR3 runs 19 residues. Germline CDR1 reads WNHNN; CDR2 reads SYGVQD (reference sequence).

This clonotype was observed at least ten times. The V gene is TRBV19, the J gene TRBJ2-7, with a possible D match to TRBD2 (5 bases). Germline V CDR1 and CDR2: LNHDA, SQIVND (reference sequence). Trimming pared 3 bases from V and 0 bases from J, leaving 12 bases between. The CDR3 contains 15 residues. CDR3 protein: CASSITGKASYEQYF. DNA of the CDR3: TGTGCCAGTAGTATTACCGGGAAGGCCTCCTACGAGCAGTACTTC.